Listed here are 10 T cell receptor beta chains from one sample, sequenced in a study of T cell responses to AZD1222 COVID-19 vaccine. Clones were sequenced by immunoSEQ multiplex PCR, and TCRdb holds only the in-frame ones, with some missing. Here the sample spans about 140,000 clones, about nine tenths being singletons. This specimen consisted of peripheral blood, obtained on day 0 of AZD1222 vaccination. The receptors were sampled from an adult in good health.

The gene calls are TRBV7-6 and TRBJ2-2; no clear D. Germline CDR1 reads SGHVS; CDR2 reads FNYEAQ. The CDR3 covers 17 residues. V lost 5 bases and J lost 5, with 21 bases in between. CDR3 sequence: CASSPRWGTQITGELFF. DNA for the CDR3: TGTGCCAGCAGCCCCCGATGGGGAACACAGATTACCGGGGAGCTGTTTTTT.

The chain couples TRBV10-2 to TRBJ1-3; D perhaps matches TRBD1 (5 bases). CDR1 is WSHSY, CDR2 SAAADI, per germline. CDR3 length: 14 amino acids. Trimming cost V 6 bases and J 4 bases, with 13 bases left between them. CDR3 in amino acids: CASRETGGGNTIYF. The DNA for the CDR3 is TGCGCCAGCAGGGAGACGGGGGGAGGAAACACCATATATTTT.

The CDR3 region is CASSRVGRNTEAFF. As DNA, the CDR3 is TGCGCCAGCAGCAGGGTCGGTAGGAACACTGAAGCTTTCTTT. The chain has TRBV4-1 and TRBJ1-1; the D is unclear. CDR1 and CDR2 (germline): MGHRA, YSYEKL. The germline V and J ends were trimmed by 5 bases and 1 base, with 11 bases remaining between them. This CDR3 is 14 amino acids long.

Of note for this clone: Other DNA variants within this sample encode the same CDR3. The J gene is TRBJ1-1, the V gene TRBV19; D remains ambiguous. Germline values: CDR1 LNHDA, CDR2 SQIVND (reference sequence). CDR3 size: 14 residues. Deletions cut 3 bases from V and 1 base from J, with 9 bases between. In nucleotides, the CDR3 is TGTGCCAGTAGTATCGTAGGTGGGAACACTGAAGCTTTCTTT. Amino acid sequence: CASSIVGGNTEAFF.

The gene calls are TRBV4-1 and TRBJ1-4; TRBD1 might be the D (5 bases). CDR3 length: 19 residues. The germline gives CDR1 MGHRA, CDR2 YSYEKL. Trimming cost V 2 bases and J 8 bases, with 27 bases left between them. The CDR3 here is CASSQNQGDDPPGSEKLFF. The CDR3, as DNA: TGCGCCAGCAGCCAAAACCAGGGAGATGACCCCCCGGGTTCCGAAAAACTGTTTTTT.

The rearrangement links TRBV5-6 to TRBJ2-7, with D hard to call. The CDR3 length is 12 residues. Germline V gives CDR1 SGHDT, CDR2 YYEEEE. V was cut by 2 bases and J by 5 bases, with 8 bases left in between. CDR3 amino acids: CASSFAGDEQYF. The CDR3, as DNA: TGTGCCAGCAGCTTTGCCGGTGACGAGCAGTACTTC.

The CDR3 protein is CAWTRDRPYEQYF. DNA of the CDR3: TGTGCCTGGACTCGGGACAGGCCCTACGAGCAGTACTTC. V and J are TRBV30 and TRBJ2-7; 8 bases map to TRBD1. The V and J ends lost 4 bases and 2 bases, in that order; junction bases with no gene match: 4. This CDR3 is built from 13 residues. Germline V lookup: CDR1 GTSNPN, CDR2 SVGIG (reference sequence).

The chain carries TRBV7-8 and TRBJ1-4; no clear D. V was trimmed by 0 bases and J by 7 bases, leaving 6 bases between them. This CDR3 is built from 13 residues. From germline, CDR1 is SGHVS and CDR2 FQNEAQ. The CDR3 DNA follows: TGTGCCAGCAGCTTAGCGTTCGGTGAAAAACTGTTTTTT. As protein: CASSLAFGEKLFF.

The chain carries TRBV10-3 and TRBJ1-3; tentative D call: TRBD1 (5 bases). This CDR3 is built from 14 residues. CDR1 and CDR2 from the germline V gene are ENHRY and SYGVKD. V lost 2 bases and J 1 base, leaving 6 bases between the germline ends. The CDR3 loop is CAISEAGSGNTIYF. The CDR3 region has the DNA TGTGCCATCAGTGAGGCAGGGTCTGGAAACACCATATATTTT.

The chain is built from TRBV5-1 and TRBJ1-2; 8 bases match TRBD1. CDR3 length: 13 amino acids. In germline, CDR1 is SGHRS, CDR2 YFSETQ. With V trimmed by 3 bases and J by 9 bases, 7 bases remained unmatched. In nucleotides, the CDR3 is TGCGCCAGCAGCTCTGGACAGGGAAGGAGCTACACCTTC. It translates to CASSSGQGRSYTF. The entire variable domain, with the rest obtained from reference TRBV5-1 and TRBJ1-2, is as follows: KAGVTQTPRYLIKTRGQQVTLSCSPISGHRSVSWYQQTPGQGLQFLFEYFSETQRNKGNFPGRFSGRQFSNSRSEMNVSTLELGDSALYLCASSSGQGRSYTFGSGTRLTVV.